The 9 T cell receptor beta chains presented below share a single source sample, sequenced in a study of blood T cell repertoires in COVID-19. Libraries were prepared by immunoSEQ multiplex PCR; TCRdb keeps only in-frame clonotypes and omits some of them. The data contain 25,000 to 35,000 clones, 85% to 95% of them singletons. Sequencing was done on a sample of peripheral blood. Every receptor here comes from a woman aged 70-85 years with COVID-19, enrolled during active disease.

The J gene is TRBJ2-5, the V gene TRBV5-1, with D possibly matching TRBD1 (6 bases). The CDR3 has 14 residues. The V end lost 4 bases, the J end lost 4 bases, and 14 bases lay between the germline ends. The germline V gene encodes CDR1 SGHRS and CDR2 YFSETQ. CDR3 in amino acids: CASSINRAGETQYF. Written as DNA, the CDR3 is TGCGCCAGCAGCATTAACAGGGCCGGAGAGACCCAGTACTTC.

V and J are TRBV2 and TRBJ1-6; TRBD1 matches 7 bases. V lost 9 bases and J lost 4; bases outside the gene matches: 15. This CDR3 is built from 17 residues. Per germline, CDR1 SNHLY and CDR2 FYNNEI. CDR3 nucleotide sequence: TGTGCCAGTAAGAGCGACTCAGGGGGGATATATAATTCACCCCTCCACTTT. Translation: CASKSDSGGIYNSPLHF. Full variable domain (missing parts from reference TRBV2 and TRBJ1-6): EPEVTQTPSHQVTQMGQEVILRCVPISNHLYFYWYRQILGQKVEFLVSFYNNEISEKSEIFDDQFSVERPDGSNFTLKIRSTKLEDSAMYFCASKSDSGGIYNSPLHFGNGTRLTVT.

This clone was seen once. The chain uses TRBV6-2 or TRBV6-3 and TRBJ2-4, with 7 bases matching TRBD1. Germline V gene data show CDR1 as MNHEY and CDR2 as SVGEGT. The CDR3 loop spans 15 amino acids. Trimming removed 5 bases from V and 3 bases from J; junction bases left unmatched: 7. The CDR3, as DNA: TGTGCCAGCAGTCCCGGGACAGTCAGCAAAAACATTCAGTACTTC. It specifies CASSPGTVSKNIQYF.

The genes are TRBV10-3 and TRBJ2-5; TRBD1 agrees at 7 bases. The length of the CDR3 is 17 residues. Germline CDR1 and CDR2: ENHRY and SYGVKD. The V segment lost 3 bases and the J segment 1 base; nucleotides outside the gene matches: 11. The CDR3 nucleotides are TGTGCCATCAGTGACTCCTACAGGGGAGCCTCCCAAGAGACCCAGTACTTC. It specifies CAISDSYRGASQETQYF.

V usage is TRBV5-1 and J usage is TRBJ2-3; 8 nucleotides line up with TRBD1. Germline assignment: CDR1 SGHRS and CDR2 YFSETQ. The ends lost 5 bases at V and 3 bases at J; junction bases unmatched: 11. The CDR3 spans 16 residues. CDR3 region: CASSFQTGERTDTQYF. In DNA, the CDR3 is TGCGCCAGCAGTTTCCAGACAGGGGAGAGGACAGATACGCAGTATTTT.

The J gene is TRBJ2-7, the V gene TRBV5-1; TRBD1 aligns across 9 bases. Germline trimming cut 4 bases from V and 1 base from J; bases unmatched to any gene: 3. CDR1 is SGHRS and CDR2 is YFSETQ in the germline V gene. This CDR3 comprises 14 residues. The CDR3 is CASSPDRGSYEQYF. The DNA for the CDR3 is TGCGCCAGCAGCCCGGACAGGGGATCCTACGAGCAGTACTTC.

The chain couples TRBV7-2 to TRBJ1-1, with 7 bases identical to TRBD1. The CDR3 is 14 amino acids. V shed 6 bases and J 1 base; nucleotides not matched to a gene: 5. Germline CDR1 reads SGHTA; CDR2 reads FQGNSA. The CDR3 loop is CASRLRQGNTEAFF. CDR3 DNA sequence: TGTGCCAGCAGATTACGACAGGGGAACACTGAAGCTTTCTTT.

This sequence joins TRBV4-2 and TRBJ1-6, with TRBD1 as a possible D gene (5 bases). The CDR3 contains 16 residues. V was pared by 4 bases and J by 3 bases, with 13 bases between. Germline loops: CDR1 LGHNA, CDR2 YNFKEQ. CDR3: CASSPGGEGYNSPLHF. The DNA of the CDR3 is TGTGCCAGCAGCCCGGGGGGGGAGGGCTATAATTCACCCCTCCACTTT.

The gene calls are TRBV5-1 and TRBJ1-1; 8 nucleotides agree with TRBD1. Trimming at V came to 3 bases and at J to 1 base, leaving 5 bases not matched to a gene. The CDR3 covers 15 residues. CDR1 is SGHRS and CDR2 is YFSETQ in the germline V gene. CDR3 residues: CASSWETGANTEAFF. CDR3 in DNA: TGCGCCAGCAGCTGGGAGACAGGGGCGAACACTGAAGCTTTCTTT.